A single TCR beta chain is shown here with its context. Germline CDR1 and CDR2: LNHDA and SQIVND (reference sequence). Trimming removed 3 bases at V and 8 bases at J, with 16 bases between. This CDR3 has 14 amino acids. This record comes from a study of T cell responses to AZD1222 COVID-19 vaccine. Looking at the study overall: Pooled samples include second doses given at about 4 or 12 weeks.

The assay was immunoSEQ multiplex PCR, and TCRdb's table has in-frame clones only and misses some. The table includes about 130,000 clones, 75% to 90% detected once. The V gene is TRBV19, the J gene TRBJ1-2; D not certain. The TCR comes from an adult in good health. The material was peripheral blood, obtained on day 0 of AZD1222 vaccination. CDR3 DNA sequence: TGTGCCAGTAGTATTCTTGGACTGTCAAAAGGCTACACCTTC. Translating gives CASSILGLSKGYTF.